The 16 T cell receptor beta chains below all came from one sample that was sequenced in a study of blood T cell repertoires in COVID-19. Produced via immunoSEQ multiplex PCR; TCRdb's table is partial and in-frame only. The top ten clones hold under 3% of a sample with roughly 180,000 clones, around 83% of them seen once. Sequencing was done on a sample of peripheral blood. All receptors derive from a woman aged 25-40 years with active or convalescent COVID-19.

The V gene is TRBV11-3, the J gene TRBJ1-4; TRBD1 matches at 8 bases. The V gene's germline CDR1 is SGHNT and CDR2 YENEEA. This CDR3 is built from 13 residues. V trimming: 5 bases; J trimming: 8 bases; junction bases outside the gene matches: 4. The CDR3 region is CASSPGTGEKLFF. In DNA, the CDR3 is TGTGCCAGCAGCCCCGGGACAGGCGAAAAACTGTTTTTT.

This chain links TRBV7-2 with TRBJ2-7; TRBD1 aligns across 7 bases. The CDR3 has 15 residues. Germline values: CDR1 SGHTA, CDR2 FQGNSA. Trimming took 1 base from V and 6 from J; bases not matched to a gene: 9. This CDR3 is CASSLGQGRFSEQYF. The CDR3 DNA reads as TGTGCCAGCAGCTTAGGACAGGGTAGGTTTAGCGAGCAGTACTTC.

CDR3 nucleotide sequence: TGTGCCAGCAGTTTCGAGGGACAGGCGGGCAATCAGCCCCAGCATTTT. The encoded protein is CASSFEGQAGNQPQHF. The genes are TRBV28 and TRBJ1-5; the match to TRBD1 covers 8 bases. V shed 3 bases, J shed 2 bases, and the junction held 6 bases outside the gene matches. This CDR3 has 16 residues. CDR1 is MDHEN and CDR2 is SYDVKM in the germline V gene.

V is TRBV18 and J is TRBJ1-3; 7 bases fit TRBD1. The germline gives CDR1 KGHSH, CDR2 LQKENI. This CDR3 has 19 amino acids. V lost 4 bases to trimming and J lost 0 bases; unmatched junction nucleotides: 15. CDR3 amino acids: CASSQLKQPDRASGNTIYF. The DNA of the CDR3 is TGTGCCAGCTCACAACTCAAGCAACCCGACAGGGCCTCTGGAAACACCATATATTTT.

The genes are TRBV10-1 and TRBJ2-1; the match to TRBD2 covers 11 bases. The length of the CDR3 is 16 residues. V was pared by 3 bases and J by 5 bases, with 6 bases of the junction left unmatched. From germline, CDR1 is WNHNN and CDR2 SYGVQD (reference sequence). CDR3 nucleotide sequence: TGCGCCAGCAGTGACTCACCGGGACTAGCGGACAATGAGCAGTTCTTC. It codes for CASSDSPGLADNEQFF.

This clone appeared a few times. The V gene is TRBV4-1, the J gene TRBJ2-3; a weak D match, TRBD2 (5 bases). The germline V and J ends were trimmed by 7 bases and 2 bases, with 10 bases remaining between them. The germline V gene encodes CDR1 MGHRA and CDR2 YSYEKL. This CDR3 comprises 13 residues. CDR3: CASTDSITDTQYF. CDR3 DNA: TGCGCCAGCACGGACTCGATCACAGATACGCAGTATTTT.

This chain links TRBV21-1 with TRBJ1-1; the table gives TRBD1 as D, unverified against the DNA. TRBV21-1 is tagged as a pseudogene. This CDR3 region has 16 residues. For the CDR3, the DNA is TGTGCCAGCAGCAAATCTGTCAGGTATCCCTACACTGAAGCTTTCTTT. Translation gives CASSKSVRYPYTEAFF.

V gene TRBV19 combines with J gene TRBJ1-3; D uncertain. Germline loops: CDR1 LNHDA, CDR2 SQIVND (reference sequence). The germline V and J ends were trimmed by 2 bases and 0 bases, with 8 bases remaining between them. The CDR3 runs to 15 residues. The CDR3 sequence: CASSILSVSGNTIYF. The CDR3 region has the DNA TGTGCCAGTAGTATACTATCGGTCTCTGGAAACACCATATATTTT. Full variable domain (outside the CDR3, taken from reference TRBV19 and TRBJ1-3): DGGITQSPKYLFRKEGQNVTLSCEQNLNHDAMYWYRQDPGQGLRLIYYSQIVNDFQKGDIAEGYSVSREKKESFPLTVTSAQKNPTAFYLCASSILSVSGNTIYFGEGSWLTVV.

V and J are TRBV6-5 and TRBJ1-1; D perhaps matches TRBD1 (5 bases). V dropped 6 bases and J dropped 6 bases, with 20 bases sitting between them. The CDR3 totals 15 residues. Germline V gene data show CDR1 as MNHEY and CDR2 as SVGAGI. DNA for the CDR3: TGTGCCAGCAGGGGGGGTAAGTACTTGGACGCTGAAGCTTTCTTT. Translation gives CASRGGKYLDAEAFF.

In its sample, this clone was seen a few times. The gene calls are TRBV2 and TRBJ2-3; no firm D call. Germline CDR1 is SNHLY and CDR2 is FYNNEI. Trimming stripped 7 bases from V and 4 bases from J, with 9 bases between. The CDR3 spans 12 residues. CDR3 coding DNA: TGTGCCAGCACCCCTCGTCCAGATACGCAGTATTTT. Its translation: CASTPRPDTQYF. The full variable domain, completed using reference TRBV2 and TRBJ2-3, is EPEVTQTPSHQVTQMGQEVILRCVPISNHLYFYWYRQILGQKVEFLVSFYNNEISEKSEIFDDQFSVERPDGSNFTLKIRSTKLEDSAMYFCASTPRPDTQYFGPGTRLTVL.

This sequence joins TRBV4-1 and TRBJ2-1; possible D gene TRBD2, 5 bases. Germline V lookup: CDR1 MGHRA, CDR2 YSYEKL. The CDR3 totals 15 residues. Trimming took off 5 bases at V and 4 bases at J, with 15 bases between the two ends. CDR3 nucleotides: TGCGCCAGCAGCGCGGGCGTCGGCGGTTACAATGAGCAGTTCTTC. It yields the protein CASSAGVGGYNEQFF.

This clone was seen only once. The chain couples TRBV6-6 to TRBJ2-5, with 7 positions matching TRBD2. Germline V gene lookup returns CDR1 MNHNY and CDR2 SVGAGI (reference sequence). V lost 9 bases and J lost 5; bases outside the gene matches: 9. The CDR3 has 13 residues. CDR3 amino acids: CASRRWGGETQYF. CDR3 in DNA: TGTGCCAGTCGTCGTTGGGGGGGGGAGACCCAGTACTTC.

This rearrangement joins TRBV5-4 to TRBJ2-7; TRBD1 might be the D (5 bases). Germline CDR1 reads SGHNT; CDR2 reads YYREEE (reference sequence). The length of the CDR3 is 14 residues. V was clipped by 5 bases and J by 2 bases, with 14 bases between them. The CDR3 nucleotides are TGTGCCAGCAGTACGGGCAGGGCGACCTACGAGCAGTACTTC. This gives the protein CASSTGRATYEQYF. Combining the CDR3 with reference TRBV5-4 and TRBJ2-7 gives the whole variable domain ETGVTQSPTHLIKTRGQQVTLRCSSQSGHNTVSWYQQALGQGPQFIFQYYREEENGRGNFPPRFSGLQFPNYSSELNVNALELDDSALYLCASSTGRATYEQYFGPGTRLTVT.

The chain is built from TRBV5-1 and TRBJ2-7; 9 nucleotides align to TRBD1. This CDR3 region has 14 residues. V lost 2 bases and J lost 6; bases outside the gene matches: 6. Germline V gene sequence: CDR1 SGHRS, CDR2 YFSETQ. The CDR3 coding sequence is TGCGCCAGCAGCTTACCGGGACAGGGTGGCGAGCAGTACTTC. It encodes CASSLPGQGGEQYF.

This clone was seen more than once but under ten times. This chain joins TRBV5-1 and TRBJ1-2; no clear D gene. Trimming took 0 bases from V and 7 from J, leaving 10 bases between them. CDR1 is SGHRS, CDR2 YFSETQ, per germline. The length of the CDR3 is 13 residues. As DNA, the CDR3 is TGCGCCAGCAGCTTGGAAACCCGGGGTGGCTACACCTTC. Amino acids: CASSLETRGGYTF.

The rearrangement uses TRBV18 and TRBJ1-4; 7 bases match TRBD1. Germline V gene data show CDR1 as KGHSH and CDR2 as LQKENI. V shed 3 bases, J shed 6 bases, and the junction held 7 bases outside the gene matches. This CDR3 region has 15 residues. CDR3: CASSPPTGKHEKLFF. As DNA, the CDR3 is TGTGCCAGCTCACCCCCGACAGGGAAGCATGAAAAACTGTTTTTT. The full variable domain, rest sourced from reference TRBV18 and TRBJ1-4, is NAGVMQNPRHLVRRRGQEARLRCSPMKGHSHVYWYRQLPEEGLKFMVYLQKENIIDESGMPKERFSAEFPKEGPSILRIQQVVRGDSAAYFCASSPPTGKHEKLFFGSGTQLSVL.